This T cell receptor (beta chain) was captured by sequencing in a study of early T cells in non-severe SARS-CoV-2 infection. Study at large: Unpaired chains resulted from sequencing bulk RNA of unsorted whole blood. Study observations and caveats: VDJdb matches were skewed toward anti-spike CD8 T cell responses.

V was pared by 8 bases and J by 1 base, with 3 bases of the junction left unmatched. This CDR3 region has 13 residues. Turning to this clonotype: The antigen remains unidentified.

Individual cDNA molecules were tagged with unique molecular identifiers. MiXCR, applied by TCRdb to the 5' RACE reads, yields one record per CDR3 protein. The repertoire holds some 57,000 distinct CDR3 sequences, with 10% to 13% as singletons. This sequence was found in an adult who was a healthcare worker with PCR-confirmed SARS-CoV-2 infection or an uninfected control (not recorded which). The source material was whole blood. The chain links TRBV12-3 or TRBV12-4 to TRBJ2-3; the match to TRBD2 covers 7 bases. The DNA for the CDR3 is TGTGCCAGCGGGGGGGTGGGCACAGATACGCAGTATTTT. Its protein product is CASGGVGTDTQYF.